The 32 T cell receptor beta chains below come from one sample, sequenced in a study of CD8 T cells in ankylosing spondylitis. MiXCR, run by TCRdb on the 5' RACE reads, gives a single entry per CDR3 protein. The table records 300,000 to 400,000 distinct CDR3 sequences, 20% of them present only once. Input material: blood, either unsorted or a sorted T cell fraction (not recorded which). The receptors shown here come from a male donor with ankylosing spondylitis or in good health (not recorded which).

The chain is built from TRBV3-1 and TRBJ2-7, with TRBD2 identical over 7 bases. The ends lost 5 bases at V and 9 bases at J; junction bases unmatched: 10. This CDR3 spans 13 amino acids. Germline V CDR1 and CDR2: LGHDT, YNNKEL (reference sequence). CDR3 in DNA: TGTGCCAGCAGCGACTTTCGGGACTACCGGCAGTACTTC. It encodes CASSDFRDYRQYF.

This clonotype appeared a few times. This sequence joins TRBV29-1 and TRBJ2-1; 9 nucleotides line up with TRBD1. CDR1 is SQVTM and CDR2 is ANQGSEA in the germline V gene. J lost 7 bases, V lost 5 bases, and 6 bases had no gene match. The CDR3 has 13 amino acids. CDR3 residues: CSVPGQGKNEQFF. CDR3 nucleotides: TGCAGCGTTCCGGGACAGGGAAAAAATGAGCAGTTCTTC.

This clonotype was seen more than once but under ten times. The chain carries TRBV3-1 and TRBJ2-7; 10 bases map to TRBD2. The germline gives CDR1 LGHDT, CDR2 YNNKEL (reference sequence). Germline trimming cut 4 bases from V and 4 bases from J; bases unmatched to any gene: 4. CDR3 size: 14 residues. The chain's CDR3 is CASSPGLASYEQYF. The CDR3, as DNA: TGTGCCAGCAGCCCGGGACTAGCGTCGTACGAGCAGTACTTC.

This clonotype was counted a few times. The chain couples TRBV7-9 to TRBJ1-1, with no clear D. V was trimmed by 5 bases and J by 1 base, leaving 11 bases between them. The length of the CDR3 is 14 residues. CDR1 and CDR2 from the germline V gene are SEHNR and FQNEAQ (reference sequence). CDR3 bases: TGTGCCAGCAGCCCTACAATATCGAACACTGAAGCTTTCTTT. Its protein product is CASSPTISNTEAFF.

This clonotype was recorded many times. The rearrangement uses TRBV24-1 and TRBJ2-7; weak D call: TRBD1 (5 bases). V dropped 4 bases and J dropped 8 bases, with 17 bases sitting between them. CDR1 KGHDR and CDR2 SFDVKD come from the germline V gene. CDR3 length equals 14 residues. CDR3 sequence (DNA): TGTGCCACCAGTGACAGGGAAGGCCTGGGGCAGCAGTACTTC. Protein product: CATSDREGLGQQYF.

This sequence joins TRBV7-8 and TRBJ2-7, with D tentatively TRBD1 (6 bases). The germline CDR1 and CDR2 sequences are SGHVS and FQNEAQ. V gave up 5 bases and J gave up 6 bases, with 20 bases separating them. This CDR3 is built from 15 residues. CDR3 in DNA: TGTGCCAGCAGCGCCTGGACAGTTGAGGGTTCCGAGCAGTACTTC. This codes for CASSAWTVEGSEQYF.

The rearrangement links TRBV7-2 to TRBJ2-3, with 10 bases fitting TRBD2. This CDR3 region has 16 residues. With V trimmed by 5 bases and J by 3 bases, 8 bases remained unmatched. CDR1 is SGHTA, CDR2 FQGNSA, per germline. The CDR3 loop reads CASSPRAGGPTDTQYF. Written as DNA, the CDR3 is TGTGCCAGCAGCCCCCGAGCGGGGGGGCCTACAGATACGCAGTATTTT.

This clonotype has a handful of counts. The chain uses TRBV9 and TRBJ2-1; 8 nucleotides align to TRBD1. The germline CDR1 and CDR2 sequences are SGDLS and YYNGEE. The junction had 2 bases not matched to a gene; V was cut back by 2 bases and J by 1 base. The CDR3 sequence is 15 residues long. The CDR3 here is CASSVTGGSYNEQFF. The CDR3 DNA sequence: TGTGCCAGCAGCGTTACAGGGGGGTCCTACAATGAGCAGTTCTTC.

The chain links TRBV7-9 to TRBJ2-7; D is unclear. Germline values: CDR1 SEHNR, CDR2 FQNEAQ (reference sequence). This CDR3 comprises 14 residues. V gave up 6 bases and J gave up 4 bases, with 16 bases separating them. In DNA form, the CDR3 reads TGTGCCAGCAGTCATACTGGGTCTAGGTACGAGCAGTACTTC. Its translation is CASSHTGSRYEQYF.

The J gene is TRBJ1-2, the V gene TRBV29-1, with D possibly TRBD1 on 6 matching bases. Per germline, CDR1 SQVTM and CDR2 ANQGSEA. V lost 5 bases to trimming and J lost 3 bases, with 28 bases between them. This CDR3 spans 18 amino acids. CDR3 sequence (DNA): TGCAGCGTTCTTTACCTAAACAGGGATAGAGGGGGAGACTATGGCTACACCTTC. Translating it yields CSVLYLNRDRGGDYGYTF.

This clonotype was detected only a few times. The CDR3 protein is CASSLRDTGTLTRVAGSTDTQYF. As DNA, the CDR3 is TGTGCCAGCAGTCTACGGGACACGGGGACCTTAACACGGGTAGCGGGGAGCACAGATACGCAGTATTTT. The gene calls are TRBV6-2 or TRBV6-3 and TRBJ2-3; 8 bases are a match to TRBD2. Trimming took 5 bases from V and 0 from J; bases not matched to a gene: 28. The CDR3 covers 23 residues. Germline V gives CDR1 MNHEY, CDR2 SVGEGT.

V gene TRBV10-3 combines with J gene TRBJ2-5; 9 bases match TRBD1. The CDR3 spans 13 residues. The germline V gene has CDR1 ENHRY and CDR2 SYGVKD. Trimming took 8 bases from V and 4 from J; bases not matched to a gene: 5. The CDR3, as DNA: TGTGCCATCCGGACAGGGGAACGAGAGACCCAGTACTTC. It translates to CAIRTGERETQYF.

CDR3 nucleotides: TGTGCCAGCACCGCCGGGGCTAACACCTACGAGCAGTACTTC. It encodes CASTAGANTYEQYF. This chain joins TRBV28 and TRBJ2-7; perhaps D is TRBD1 or TRBD2 (5 bases each). CDR3 length: 14 amino acids. Germline CDR1 reads MDHEN; CDR2 reads SYDVKM. V lost 7 bases, J lost 2 bases, and 15 bases lay in between.

The chain has TRBV29-1 and TRBJ2-7; D is possibly TRBD1 or TRBD2 (5 bases each). CDR3 length: 12 amino acids. Trimming stripped 6 bases from V and 0 bases from J, with 9 bases between. Germline V gives CDR1 SQVTM, CDR2 ANQGSEA. CDR3 coding DNA: TGCAGCGTCCCGGGGCCCTCCTACGAGCAGTACTTC. This sequence encodes CSVPGPSYEQYF.

The V call is TRBV7-9, the J call TRBJ2-5, with D unclear. The CDR3 runs to 14 residues. The V gene lost 3 bases and the J gene lost 5 bases, with 13 bases spanning the gap. CDR1 is SEHNR, CDR2 FQNEAQ, per germline (reference sequence). CDR3 loop: CASSLSSMKETQYF. In DNA, the CDR3 is TGTGCCAGCAGCTTGTCTAGTATGAAGGAGACCCAGTACTTC.

The chain is built from TRBV12-3 or TRBV12-4 and TRBJ1-2; no clear D gene. V was clipped by 5 bases and J by 6 bases, with 7 bases between them. The CDR3 is 11 amino acids. The CDR3 reads CASSGIHGYTF. The CDR3 region has the DNA TGTGCCAGCAGTGGAATTCATGGCTACACCTTC.

This clonotype turned up a few times. This chain links TRBV10-1 with TRBJ2-3; D unresolved. Germline CDR1 reads WNHNN; CDR2 reads SYGVQD (reference sequence). V dropped 3 bases and J dropped 2 bases, with 12 bases sitting between them. CDR3 size: 15 residues. CDR3 region: CASSELGTDTDTQYF. CDR3 in DNA: TGCGCCAGCAGTGAACTGGGCACTGACACAGATACGCAGTATTTT.

This clonotype was seen at least ten times. J is TRBJ2-3 and V is TRBV12-3 or TRBV12-4; 8 positions agree with TRBD1. V shed 3 bases and J 2 bases; nucleotides not matched to a gene: 4. The CDR3 runs 15 residues. The CDR3: CASSFRQGFTDTQYF. The CDR3 nucleotides read TGTGCCAGCAGTTTCAGACAGGGGTTCACAGATACGCAGTATTTT.

J is TRBJ2-4 and V is TRBV14; 11 nucleotides line up with TRBD1. The CDR3 has 16 residues. V trimming: 6 bases; J trimming: 6 bases; junction bases outside the gene matches: 10. Germline-derived CDR1 and CDR2 are SGHDN and FVKESK. CDR3 sequence (DNA): TGTGCCAGCAGTTCAATGGACAGGGGGCTGGGAAACATTCAGTACTTC. This translates into CASSSMDRGLGNIQYF.

The chain employs TRBV20-1 and TRBJ1-6, with D hard to call. V lost 5 bases to trimming and J lost 9 bases, with 20 bases between them. CDR1 and CDR2 (germline): DFQATT, SNEGSKA (reference sequence). CDR3 length: 15 residues. The CDR3 nucleotides are TGCAGTGCTGACACGATAAAAGAAATGGGTTCACCCCTCCACTTT. This sequence encodes CSADTIKEMGSPLHF.

This sequence joins TRBV14 and TRBJ1-6; D possibly corresponds to TRBD1 (6 bases). The CDR3 has 15 residues. CDR1 is SGHDN, CDR2 FVKESK, per germline. Deletions cut 1 base from V and 8 bases from J, with 12 bases between. CDR3 nucleotides: TGTGCCAGCAGCCAAGTACAGGGCATGGATTCACCCCTCCACTTT. Protein product: CASSQVQGMDSPLHF.

This clonotype was observed many times. This chain connects TRBV29-1 to TRBJ1-2; D not resolved. Trimming shortened V by 4 bases and J by 3 bases, and 9 bases separated the two germline ends. Looked up from germline, CDR1 is SQVTM and CDR2 is ANQGSEA. The CDR3 has 12 residues. The CDR3 is CSVGEVDYGYTF. CDR3 DNA sequence: TGCAGCGTTGGTGAGGTTGACTATGGCTACACCTTC.

V usage is TRBV6-1 and J usage is TRBJ2-2; tentative D call: TRBD1 (6 bases). V was cut by 6 bases and J by 6 bases, with 14 bases left in between. Germline V gives CDR1 MNHNS, CDR2 SASEGT. This CDR3 has 14 amino acids. CDR3 amino acids: CASSTPGVAGELFF. In DNA, the CDR3 is TGTGCCAGCAGCACACCAGGGGTGGCCGGGGAGCTGTTTTTT.

This clonotype has more than one count but fewer than ten. The V call is TRBV7-9, the J call TRBJ2-1, with D perhaps TRBD2 (5 bases). CDR1 is SEHNR, CDR2 FQNEAQ, per germline (reference sequence). Trimming stripped 1 base from V and 7 bases from J, with 14 bases between. This CDR3 contains 15 residues. CDR3 DNA sequence: TGTGCCAGCAGCTTAGATTTCCGTGGCGGGAATGAGCAGTTCTTC. Encoded protein: CASSLDFRGGNEQFF.

This clonotype was seen a few times. V usage is TRBV10-3 and J usage is TRBJ2-5; 8 bases are shared with TRBD2. The V gene's germline CDR1 is ENHRY and CDR2 SYGVKD. The CDR3 has 17 amino acids. V was clipped by 2 bases and J by 3 bases; unmatched bases: 11. In DNA form, the CDR3 reads TGTGCCATCAGTGAGCCTGGAAGCGGGGGCCGAGAAGAGACCCAGTACTTC. Translated, it gives CAISEPGSGGREETQYF.

This clonotype was seen only a few times. The chain has TRBV3-1 and TRBJ2-3; D remains unclear. CDR1 is LGHDT and CDR2 is YNNKEL in the germline V gene (reference sequence). The CDR3 is made up of 16 amino acids. V lost 0 bases and J 4 bases, leaving 14 bases between the germline ends. CDR3 in DNA: TGTGCCAGCAGCCAAGAACCCCTGGCAACGGCAGATACGCAGTATTTT. Protein sequence: CASSQEPLATADTQYF.

In its sample, this clonotype was seen many times. The chain is built from TRBV12-3 or TRBV12-4 and TRBJ2-1; either TRBD1 or TRBD2 may fit D (5 bases each). The CDR3 loop spans 13 amino acids. Trimming removed 4 bases from V and 4 bases from J, with 8 bases in between. This chain's CDR3 is CASSWDGYNEQFF. The CDR3 DNA sequence: TGTGCCAGCAGTTGGGACGGATACAATGAGCAGTTCTTC.

This clonotype has just a few counts. The chain links TRBV7-9 to TRBJ2-4, with D tentatively TRBD2 (5 bases). V was trimmed by 1 base and J by 8 bases, leaving 9 bases between them. The CDR3 covers 13 residues. CDR1 and CDR2 from the germline V gene are SEHNR and FQNEAQ (reference sequence). In nucleotides, the CDR3 is TGTGCCAGCAGCTTAGGCCGGGGTGACATTCAGTACTTC. It specifies CASSLGRGDIQYF.

In this sample, this clonotype turned up many times. The DNA for the CDR3 is TGCACCGCGTGTCCTCCGCGTGTGAGTGAGCAGTTCTTC. Protein sequence: CTACPPRVSEQFF. The rearrangement links TRBV20-1 to TRBJ2-1; D is unresolved. Germline loops: CDR1 DFQATT, CDR2 SNEGSKA (reference sequence). The length of the CDR3 is 13 residues.

The gene calls are TRBV3-1 and TRBJ2-1; weak D call: TRBD1 (6 bases). The CDR3 runs 18 residues. The germline gives CDR1 LGHDT, CDR2 YNNKEL (reference sequence). Between the trimmed V and J ends, which lost 1 base and 7 bases, there was a span of 23 bases. CDR3 DNA sequence: TGTGCCAGCAGCCAAGTTGGTCGGGACACCCTTCCAGAGAATGAGCAGTTCTTC. The encoded protein is CASSQVGRDTLPENEQFF.

The chain couples TRBV6-2 or TRBV6-3 to TRBJ2-7; D may be TRBD2 (5 bases). The CDR3 is made up of 14 amino acids. Germline CDR1 MNHEY, CDR2 SVGEGT. Between the trimmed V and J ends, which lost 0 bases and 2 bases, there was a span of 8 bases. CDR3 loop: CASSYSNGAYEQYF. The CDR3 DNA is TGTGCCAGCAGTTACTCAAACGGGGCCTACGAGCAGTACTTC.

The V gene is TRBV11-2, the J gene TRBJ2-7; 7 bases map to TRBD2. J lost 2 bases, V lost 5 bases, and 6 bases had no gene match. From germline, CDR1 is SGHAT and CDR2 FQNNGV. This CDR3 spans 14 amino acids. The CDR3 DNA reads as TGTGCCAGCAGCCCCGGGGGGAAAGCCTACGAGCAGTACTTC. It translates to CASSPGGKAYEQYF. The variable domain in full, completed from reference TRBV11-2 and TRBJ2-7, reads EAGVAQSPRYKIIEKRQSVAFWCNPISGHATLYWYQQILGQGPKLLIQFQNNGVVDDSQLPKDRFSAERLKGVDSTLKIQPAKLEDSAVYLCASSPGGKAYEQYFGPGTRLTVT.